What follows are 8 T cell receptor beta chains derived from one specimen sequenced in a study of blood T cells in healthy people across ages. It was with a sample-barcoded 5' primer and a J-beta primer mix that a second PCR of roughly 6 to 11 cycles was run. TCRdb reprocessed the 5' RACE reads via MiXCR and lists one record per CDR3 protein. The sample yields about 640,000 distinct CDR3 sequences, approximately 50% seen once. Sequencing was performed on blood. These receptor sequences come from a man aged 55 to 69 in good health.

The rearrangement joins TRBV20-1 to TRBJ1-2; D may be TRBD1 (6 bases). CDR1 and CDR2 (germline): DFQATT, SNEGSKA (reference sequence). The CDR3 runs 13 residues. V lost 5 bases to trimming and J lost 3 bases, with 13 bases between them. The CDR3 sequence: CSAPPTGDYGYTF. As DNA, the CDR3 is TGCAGTGCTCCCCCGACAGGAGACTATGGCTACACCTTC.

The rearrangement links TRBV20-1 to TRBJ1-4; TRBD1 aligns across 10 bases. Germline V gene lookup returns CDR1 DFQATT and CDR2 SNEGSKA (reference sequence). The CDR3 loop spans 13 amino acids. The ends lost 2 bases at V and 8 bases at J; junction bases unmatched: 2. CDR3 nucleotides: TGCAGTGCTAGACCGGGACAGGGGGAAAAACTGTTTTTT. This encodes CSARPGQGEKLFF.

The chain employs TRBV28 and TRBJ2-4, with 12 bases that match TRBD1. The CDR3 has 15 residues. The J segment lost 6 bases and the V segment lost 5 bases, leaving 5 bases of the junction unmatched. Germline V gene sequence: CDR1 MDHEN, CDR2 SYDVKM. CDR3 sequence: CASSMGQGARNIQYF. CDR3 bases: TGTGCCAGCAGTATGGGACAGGGGGCCCGAAACATTCAGTACTTC.

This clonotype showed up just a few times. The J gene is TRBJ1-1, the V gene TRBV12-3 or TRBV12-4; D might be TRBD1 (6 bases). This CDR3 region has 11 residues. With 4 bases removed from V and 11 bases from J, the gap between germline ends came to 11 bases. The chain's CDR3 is CASSSGQSAFF. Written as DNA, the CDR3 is TGTGCCAGCAGTTCGGGACAAAGCGCTTTCTTT.

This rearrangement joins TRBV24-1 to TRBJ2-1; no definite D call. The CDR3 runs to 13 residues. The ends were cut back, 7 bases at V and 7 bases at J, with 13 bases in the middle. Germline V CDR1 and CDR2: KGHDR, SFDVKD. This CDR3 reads CATSSGSGNEQFF. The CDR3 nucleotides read TGTGCCACCAGCAGTGGATCAGGTAATGAGCAGTTCTTC.

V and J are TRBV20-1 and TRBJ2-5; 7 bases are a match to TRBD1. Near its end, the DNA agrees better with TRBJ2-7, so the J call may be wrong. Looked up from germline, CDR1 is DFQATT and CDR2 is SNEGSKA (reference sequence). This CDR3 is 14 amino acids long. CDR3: CSAVGNRGNYEQYF. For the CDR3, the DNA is TGCAGTGCGGTAGGGAACAGGGGCAATTACGAGCAGTACTTC.

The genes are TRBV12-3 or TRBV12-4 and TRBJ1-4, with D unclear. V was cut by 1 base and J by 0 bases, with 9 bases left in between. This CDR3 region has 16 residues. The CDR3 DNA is TGTGCCAGCAGTTTAGGGAATGGGGCAACTAATGAAAAACTGTTTTTT. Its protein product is CASSLGNGATNEKLFF.

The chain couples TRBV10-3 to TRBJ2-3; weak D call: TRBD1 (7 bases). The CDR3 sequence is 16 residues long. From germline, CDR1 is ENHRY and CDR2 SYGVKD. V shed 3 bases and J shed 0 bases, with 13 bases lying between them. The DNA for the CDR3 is TGTGCCATCAGTGACCTCAGGGGGGCTAGCACAGATACGCAGTATTTT. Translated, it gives CAISDLRGASTDTQYF.